This T cell receptor beta chain was recorded in a study of chemoradiotherapy in HPV16-positive cancers. General study results and limits: Better recurrence-free survival went with HPV-responsive T-cell expansion in HPV16-positive patients.

With respect to this clone: Its target is not known.

Here immunoSEQ multiplex PCR was the method, and the copy in TCRdb shows in-frame clones only, minus some. The sample lists about 22,000 clones; approximately 90% were seen once. The J segment lost 0 bases and the V segment lost 5 bases, leaving 13 bases of the junction unmatched. The CDR3 contains 19 residues. Germline lookup yields CDR1 SGHAT and CDR2 FQNNGV. Repertoires were sampled repeatedly during chemoradiotherapy. Here the sequenced sample was blood, taken from a patient who underwent chemoradiotherapy. This TCR was sampled from a human donor with HPV-associated anogenital cancer. This sequence joins TRBV11-2 and TRBJ2-2; 9 bases are shared with TRBD2. CDR3 sequence: CASSPRGGSGGPNTGELFF. In DNA form, the CDR3 reads TGTGCCAGCAGCCCCAGGGGAGGTAGCGGGGGCCCGAACACCGGGGAGCTGTTTTTT.